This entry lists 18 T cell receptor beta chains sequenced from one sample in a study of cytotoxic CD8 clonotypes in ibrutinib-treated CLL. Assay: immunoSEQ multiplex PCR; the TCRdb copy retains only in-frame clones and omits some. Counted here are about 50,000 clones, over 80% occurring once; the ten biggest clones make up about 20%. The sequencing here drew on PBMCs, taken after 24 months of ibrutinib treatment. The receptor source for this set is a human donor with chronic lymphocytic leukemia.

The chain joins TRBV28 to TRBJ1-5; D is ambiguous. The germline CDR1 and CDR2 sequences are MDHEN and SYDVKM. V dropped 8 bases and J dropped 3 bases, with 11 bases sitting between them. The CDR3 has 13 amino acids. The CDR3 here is CASGYSLNQPQHF. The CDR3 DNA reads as TGTGCCAGCGGATATAGCCTCAATCAGCCCCAGCATTTT. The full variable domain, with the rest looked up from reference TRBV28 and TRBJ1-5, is DVKVTQSSRYLVKRTGEKVFLECVQDMDHENMFWYRQDPGLGLRLIYFSYDVKMKEKGDIPEGYSVSREKKERFSLILESASTNQTSMYLCASGYSLNQPQHFGDGTRLSIL.

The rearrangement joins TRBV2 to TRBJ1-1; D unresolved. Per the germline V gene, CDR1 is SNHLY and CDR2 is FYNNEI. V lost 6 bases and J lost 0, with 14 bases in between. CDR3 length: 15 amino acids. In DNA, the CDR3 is TGTGCCAGCAGAGAACCAGGAGGGATGAACACTGAAGCTTTCTTT. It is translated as CASREPGGMNTEAFF.

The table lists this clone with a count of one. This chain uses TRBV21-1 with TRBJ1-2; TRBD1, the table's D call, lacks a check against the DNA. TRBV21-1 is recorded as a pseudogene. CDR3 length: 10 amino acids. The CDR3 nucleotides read TGTGCCAGCATCCAGGGAGGCTACACCTTC. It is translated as CASIQGGYTF.

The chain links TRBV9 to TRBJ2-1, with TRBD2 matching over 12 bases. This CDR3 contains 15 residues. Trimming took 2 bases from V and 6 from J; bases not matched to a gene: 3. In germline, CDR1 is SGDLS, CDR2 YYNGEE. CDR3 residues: CASSVLAGGGNEQFF. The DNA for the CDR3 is TGTGCCAGCAGCGTCCTAGCGGGAGGGGGCAATGAGCAGTTCTTC.

DNA of the CDR3: TGCGCCAGCAGTGGGGACCTAGAGACCCAGTACTTC. It encodes CASSGDLETQYF. V usage is TRBV10-1 and J usage is TRBJ2-5, with D perhaps being TRBD1 or TRBD2 (5 bases each). CDR1 is WNHNN, CDR2 SYGVQD, per germline (reference sequence). Trimming removed 4 bases from V and 4 bases from J, with 7 bases in between. This CDR3 has 12 residues.

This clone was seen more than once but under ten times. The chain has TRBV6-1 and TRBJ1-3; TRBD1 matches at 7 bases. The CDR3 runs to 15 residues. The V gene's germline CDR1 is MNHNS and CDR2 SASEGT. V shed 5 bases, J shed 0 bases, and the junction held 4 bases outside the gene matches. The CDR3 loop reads CASSLGQNSGNTIYF. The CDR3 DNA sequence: TGTGCCAGCAGTTTGGGACAGAACTCTGGAAACACCATATATTTT.

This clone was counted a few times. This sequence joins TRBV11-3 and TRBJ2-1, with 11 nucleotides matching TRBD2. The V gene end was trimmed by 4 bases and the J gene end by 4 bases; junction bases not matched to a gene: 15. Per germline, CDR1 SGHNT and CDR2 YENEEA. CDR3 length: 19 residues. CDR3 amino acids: CASSSRWASGRKGYNEQFF. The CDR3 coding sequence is TGTGCCAGCAGCTCTAGGTGGGCTAGCGGGAGGAAGGGGTACAATGAGCAGTTCTTC.

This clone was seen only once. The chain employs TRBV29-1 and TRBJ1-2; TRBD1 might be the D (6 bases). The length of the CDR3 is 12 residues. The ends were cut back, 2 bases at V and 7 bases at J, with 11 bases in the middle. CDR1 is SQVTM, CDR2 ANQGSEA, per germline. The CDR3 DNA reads TGCAGCGTTGAAAGAGGGGGTCTTGGCTACACCTTC. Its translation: CSVERGGLGYTF.

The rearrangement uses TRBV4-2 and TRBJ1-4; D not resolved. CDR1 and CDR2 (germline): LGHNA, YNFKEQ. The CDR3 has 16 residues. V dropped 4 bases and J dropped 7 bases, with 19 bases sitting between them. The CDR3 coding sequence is TGTGCCAGCAGCCCCGGCAACCGGATATGGGGTGAAAAACTGTTTTTT. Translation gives CASSPGNRIWGEKLFF.

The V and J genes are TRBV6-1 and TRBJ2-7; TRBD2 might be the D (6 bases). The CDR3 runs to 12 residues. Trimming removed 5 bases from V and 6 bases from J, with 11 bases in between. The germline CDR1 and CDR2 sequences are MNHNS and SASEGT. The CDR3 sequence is CASSSGGVEQYF. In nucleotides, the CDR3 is TGTGCCAGCAGTTCGGGCGGGGTCGAGCAGTACTTC.

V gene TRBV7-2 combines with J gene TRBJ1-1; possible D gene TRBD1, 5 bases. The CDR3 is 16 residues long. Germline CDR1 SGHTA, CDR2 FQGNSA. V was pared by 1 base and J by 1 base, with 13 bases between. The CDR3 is CASSLEEGQWNTEAFF. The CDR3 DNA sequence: TGTGCCAGCAGCTTAGAAGAGGGGCAGTGGAACACTGAAGCTTTCTTT.

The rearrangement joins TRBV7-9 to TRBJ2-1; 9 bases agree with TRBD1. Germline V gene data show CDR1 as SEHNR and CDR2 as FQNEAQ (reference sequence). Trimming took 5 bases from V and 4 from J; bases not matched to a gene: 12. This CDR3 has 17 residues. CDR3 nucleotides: TGTGCCAGCAGCCTAGTGCCGGGACAGGGAAAGTACAATGAGCAGTTCTTC. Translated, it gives CASSLVPGQGKYNEQFF.

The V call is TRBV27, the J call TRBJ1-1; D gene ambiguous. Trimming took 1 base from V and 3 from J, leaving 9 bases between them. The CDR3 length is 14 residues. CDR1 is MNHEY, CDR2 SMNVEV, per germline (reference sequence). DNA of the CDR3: TGTGCCAGCAGTTTATGGGGAGCGGACACTGAAGCTTTCTTT. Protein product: CASSLWGADTEAFF.

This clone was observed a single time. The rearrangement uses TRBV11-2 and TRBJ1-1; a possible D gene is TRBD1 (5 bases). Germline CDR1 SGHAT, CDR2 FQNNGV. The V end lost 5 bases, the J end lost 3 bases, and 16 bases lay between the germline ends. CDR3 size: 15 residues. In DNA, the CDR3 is TGTGCCAGCAGCGTCCTGCTTGGGGGTGACACTGAAGCTTTCTTT. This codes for CASSVLLGGDTEAFF.

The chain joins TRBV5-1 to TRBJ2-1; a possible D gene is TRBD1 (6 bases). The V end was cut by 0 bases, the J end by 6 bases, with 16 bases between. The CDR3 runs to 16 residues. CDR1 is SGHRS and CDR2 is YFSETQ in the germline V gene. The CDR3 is CASSLAVDRGSNEQFF. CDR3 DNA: TGCGCCAGCAGCTTGGCCGTGGACAGAGGGTCCAATGAGCAGTTCTTC.

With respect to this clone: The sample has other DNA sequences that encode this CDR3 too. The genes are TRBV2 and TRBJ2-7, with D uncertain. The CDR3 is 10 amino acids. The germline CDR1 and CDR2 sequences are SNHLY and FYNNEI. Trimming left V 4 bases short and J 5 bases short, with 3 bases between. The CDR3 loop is CASSVNEQYF. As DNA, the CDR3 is TGTGCCAGCAGTGTGAACGAGCAGTACTTC.

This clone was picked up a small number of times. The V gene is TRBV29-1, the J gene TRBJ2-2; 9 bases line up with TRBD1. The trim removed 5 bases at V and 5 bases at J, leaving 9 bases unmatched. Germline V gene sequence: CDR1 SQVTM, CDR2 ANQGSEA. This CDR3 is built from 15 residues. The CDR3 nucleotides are TGCAGCGTTACCCTCCGGGACAGGGAGACCGGGGAGCTGTTTTTT. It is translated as CSVTLRDRETGELFF.

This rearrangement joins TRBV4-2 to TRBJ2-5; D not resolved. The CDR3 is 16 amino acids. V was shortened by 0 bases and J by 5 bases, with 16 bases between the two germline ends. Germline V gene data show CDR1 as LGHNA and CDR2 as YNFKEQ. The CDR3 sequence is CASSQDRGSQEETQYF. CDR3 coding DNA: TGTGCCAGCAGCCAAGACCGCGGTTCCCAGGAGGAGACCCAGTACTTC.